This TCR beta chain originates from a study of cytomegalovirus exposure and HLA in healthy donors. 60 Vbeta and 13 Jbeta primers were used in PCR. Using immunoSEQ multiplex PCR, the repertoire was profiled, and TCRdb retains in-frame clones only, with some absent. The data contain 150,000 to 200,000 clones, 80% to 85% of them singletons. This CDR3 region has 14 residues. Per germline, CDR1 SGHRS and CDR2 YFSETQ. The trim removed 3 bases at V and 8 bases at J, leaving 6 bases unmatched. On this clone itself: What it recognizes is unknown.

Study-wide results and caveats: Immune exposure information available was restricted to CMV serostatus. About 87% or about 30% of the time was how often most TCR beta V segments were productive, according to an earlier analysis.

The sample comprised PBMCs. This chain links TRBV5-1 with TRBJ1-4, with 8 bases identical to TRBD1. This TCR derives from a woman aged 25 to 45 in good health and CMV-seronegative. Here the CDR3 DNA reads TGCGCCAGCAGCTCCGGGACAGGCCGAGAAAAACTGTTTTTT. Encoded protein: CASSSGTGREKLFF.